This entry lists 29 T cell receptor beta chains sequenced from one sample in a study of T cell responses to AZD1222 COVID-19 vaccine. Here immunoSEQ multiplex PCR was the method, and the copy in TCRdb shows in-frame clones only, minus some. The repertoire consists of fewer than 120,000 clones, with roughly four fifths occurring once and the leading ten covering roughly 4.5%. The sample consisted of peripheral blood, taken on day 0 of AZD1222 vaccination. The receptor source for this set is an adult in good health.

The CDR3 region has the DNA TGCGCCAGCAGCTTGATAACAGGGGGCGATTCTGGCTACACCTTC. This sequence encodes CASSLITGGDSGYTF. The chain carries TRBV5-1 and TRBJ1-2; 9 positions agree with TRBD1. Unmatched junction bases numbered 8, after V lost 1 base and J lost 7 bases. CDR3 length: 15 amino acids. Germline V lookup: CDR1 SGHRS, CDR2 YFSETQ. Looking up the rest from reference TRBV5-1 and TRBJ1-2 gives the full variable domain: KAGVTQTPRYLIKTRGQQVTLSCSPISGHRSVSWYQQTPGQGLQFLFEYFSETQRNKGNFPGRFSGRQFSNSRSEMNVSTLELGDSALYLCASSLITGGDSGYTFGSGTRLTVV.

The V and J genes are TRBV6-4 and TRBJ2-7; 8 bases line up with TRBD1. This CDR3 spans 13 amino acids. V lost 4 bases to trimming and J lost 6 bases; unmatched junction nucleotides: 5. Germline V gives CDR1 MRHNA, CDR2 SNTAGT. The CDR3 spells CASSAFQGAEQYF. CDR3 bases: TGTGCCAGCAGTGCTTTCCAGGGGGCCGAGCAGTACTTC.

V gene TRBV7-2 combines with J gene TRBJ2-7; 13 bases are a match to TRBD2. This CDR3 has 17 amino acids. The ends lost 1 base at V and 2 bases at J; junction bases unmatched: 5. Germline values: CDR1 SGHTA, CDR2 FQGNSA. The CDR3 loop reads CASSLGGLAGYTYEQYF. The CDR3 region has the DNA TGTGCCAGCAGCTTAGGGGGACTAGCGGGGTATACCTACGAGCAGTACTTC. The full variable domain, rest sourced from reference TRBV7-2 and TRBJ2-7, is GAGVSQSPSNKVTEKGKDVELRCDPISGHTALYWYRQSLGQGLEFLIYFQGNSAPDKSGLPSDRFSAERTGGSVSTLTIQRTQQEDSAVYLCASSLGGLAGYTYEQYFGPGTRLTVT.

This clone was counted a few times. The chain links TRBV28 to TRBJ2-3; 7 positions match TRBD2. V was clipped by 3 bases and J by 9 bases; unmatched bases: 6. Germline CDR1 is MDHEN and CDR2 is SYDVKM. This CDR3 region has 13 residues. The CDR3 DNA sequence: TGTGCCAGCAGTTTTTTCGGGACTAAGACGCAGTATTTT. Protein sequence: CASSFFGTKTQYF.

J is TRBJ2-7 and V is TRBV27, with D possibly TRBD1 on 6 matching bases. Trimming took 5 bases from V and 0 from J, leaving 11 bases between them. Per germline, CDR1 MNHEY and CDR2 SMNVEV (reference sequence). The CDR3 spans 14 residues. The CDR3 here is CASSKQGTSYEQYF. In nucleotides, the CDR3 is TGTGCCAGCAGTAAACAGGGTACCTCCTACGAGCAGTACTTC.

The rearrangement links TRBV4-3 to TRBJ1-2; no definite D call. Germline values: CDR1 LGHNA, CDR2 YSLEER. Trimming stripped 0 bases from V and 3 bases from J, with 8 bases between. This CDR3 region has 14 residues. The CDR3 DNA sequence: TGCGCCAGCAGCCAAGATCTCGGTTACTATGGCTACACCTTC. As protein: CASSQDLGYYGYTF.

This rearrangement joins TRBV24-1 to TRBJ2-1; D unclear. Germline values: CDR1 KGHDR, CDR2 SFDVKD. The CDR3 is 14 residues long. With 5 bases removed from V and 2 bases from J, the gap between germline ends came to 9 bases. DNA of the CDR3: TGTGCCACCAGTGTGCGCGACACCTACAATGAGCAGTTCTTC. Residues: CATSVRDTYNEQFF.

The chain has TRBV10-2 and TRBJ1-3, with D possibly TRBD1 on 5 matching bases. Germline V gene lookup returns CDR1 WSHSY and CDR2 SAAADI. CDR3 size: 13 residues. The V end was cut by 1 base, the J end by 7 bases, with 8 bases between. CDR3 residues: CASSEYRWNTIYF. Written as DNA, the CDR3 is TGCGCCAGCAGTGAGTACAGGTGGAACACCATATATTTT.

There are a few counts of this clone. The chain links TRBV5-5 to TRBJ2-5, with D hard to call. This CDR3 region has 15 residues. Germline CDR1 SGHKS, CDR2 YYEKEE (reference sequence). V lost 2 bases and J 2 bases, leaving 13 bases between the germline ends. CDR3 in amino acids: CASSLMGGRQETQYF. CDR3 DNA: TGTGCCAGCAGCTTAATGGGCGGCAGGCAAGAGACCCAGTACTTC.

This clone came up once. The chain combines TRBV7-3 with TRBJ2-3; maybe TRBD2 (6 bases). The CDR3 spans 14 residues. Trimming left V 3 bases short and J 2 bases short, with 9 bases between. Germline V gives CDR1 SGHTA, CDR2 FQGTGA. The CDR3 reads CASSLRDYTDTQYF. CDR3 in DNA: TGTGCCAGCAGCTTGCGGGATTACACAGATACGCAGTATTTT.

The rearrangement joins TRBV2 to TRBJ1-2; 8 bases are a match to TRBD1. The germline V gene has CDR1 SNHLY and CDR2 FYNNEI. The length of the CDR3 is 15 residues. Trimming removed 4 bases from V and 5 bases from J; junction bases left unmatched: 9. The CDR3 sequence is CASSVTQGARYGYTF. Here the CDR3 DNA reads TGTGCCAGCAGTGTGACCCAGGGGGCGCGGTATGGCTACACCTTC.

The chain has TRBV24-1 and TRBJ2-1; D possibly uses TRBD1 or TRBD2 (6 bases each). The CDR3 length is 13 residues. Per the germline V gene, CDR1 is KGHDR and CDR2 is SFDVKD. V was pared by 5 bases and J by 9 bases, with 13 bases between. The CDR3 sequence is CATSAGAVGEQFF. The CDR3 DNA follows: TGTGCCACCAGTGCGGGGGCGGTAGGTGAGCAGTTCTTC.

CDR3 loop: CASSGQTGGGSGANVLTF. CDR3 bases: TGTGCCAGCAGCGGTCAGACAGGGGGGGGCTCTGGGGCCAACGTCCTGACTTTC. The chain has TRBV21-1 and TRBJ2-6; the DNA was not used to check the table's D call, TRBD1. TRBV21-1 corresponds to a pseudogene. This CDR3 is 18 amino acids long.

V usage is TRBV7-2 and J usage is TRBJ1-2; D might be TRBD1 (5 bases). CDR1 and CDR2 (germline): SGHTA, FQGNSA. The length of the CDR3 is 15 residues. V was shortened by 2 bases and J by 2 bases, with 12 bases between the two germline ends. CDR3: CASSLSFGGNYGYTF. Written as DNA, the CDR3 is TGTGCCAGCAGCTTATCTTTCGGGGGGAACTATGGCTACACCTTC.

This sequence joins TRBV28 and TRBJ1-4; no clear D gene. Looked up from germline, CDR1 is MDHEN and CDR2 is SYDVKM. The CDR3 is 16 residues long. The V end was cut by 5 bases, the J end by 0 bases, with 13 bases between. The CDR3 DNA reads TGTGCCAGCAGTGTTCAGAGGCCCGCAACTAATGAAAAACTGTTTTTT. Encoded protein: CASSVQRPATNEKLFF.

The CDR3 DNA reads TGTGCCAGCAGCTCGTGGACAGGGCTTCAGCCCCAGCATTTT. Amino acids: CASSSWTGLQPQHF. The J gene is TRBJ1-5, the V gene TRBV5-6; 8 bases are a match to TRBD1. From germline, CDR1 is SGHDT and CDR2 YYEEEE. The CDR3 totals 14 residues. V shed 3 bases and J 6 bases; nucleotides not matched to a gene: 5.

V usage is TRBV5-6 and J usage is TRBJ2-7; no reliable D call. Looked up from germline, CDR1 is SGHDT and CDR2 is YYEEEE. This CDR3 comprises 13 residues. V was pared by 3 bases and J by 4 bases, with 11 bases between. The CDR3 is CASSSPPRYEQYF. The CDR3 region has the DNA TGTGCCAGCAGCTCCCCCCCCCGGTACGAGCAGTACTTC.

V usage is TRBV6-5 and J usage is TRBJ2-1, with TRBD2 matching over 10 bases. This CDR3 has 14 amino acids. Germline trimming cut 6 bases from V and 9 bases from J; bases unmatched to any gene: 8. Germline CDR1 reads MNHEY; CDR2 reads SVGAGI. Here the CDR3 reads CASRASGSIGEQFF. DNA of the CDR3: TGTGCCAGCAGAGCTAGCGGGAGTATCGGTGAGCAGTTCTTC.

The rearrangement uses TRBV11-3 and TRBJ2-2; D call uncertain. Germline values: CDR1 SGHNT, CDR2 YENEEA. This CDR3 comprises 13 residues. Trimming pared 1 base from V and 5 bases from J, leaving 5 bases between. CDR3 sequence (DNA): TGTGCCAGCAGCTTAGTCCCTACCGGGGAGCTGTTTTTT. As protein: CASSLVPTGELFF.

This clone was seen a few times. This chain connects TRBV4-3 to TRBJ2-1; 8 bases fit TRBD1. This CDR3 is 15 amino acids long. Germline CDR1 reads LGHNA; CDR2 reads YSLEER. The V segment lost 3 bases and the J segment 7 bases; nucleotides outside the gene matches: 8. The CDR3 DNA reads as TGCGCCAGCAGCCACGGACAGGGTATAACTAATGAGCAGTTCTTC. This codes for CASSHGQGITNEQFF.

The rearrangement links TRBV6-5 to TRBJ2-5; 9 nucleotides match TRBD1. V dropped 3 bases and J dropped 1; count of bases not matched to a gene: 6. Germline values: CDR1 MNHEY, CDR2 SVGAGI. The CDR3 loop spans 16 amino acids. CDR3 protein: CASSYSLTGGQETQYF. CDR3 nucleotide sequence: TGTGCCAGCAGTTATTCGTTGACAGGGGGCCAAGAGACCCAGTACTTC.

V is TRBV9 and J is TRBJ2-3, with D perhaps matching TRBD2 (5 bases). V shed 5 bases and J shed 3 bases, with 10 bases lying between them. CDR1 and CDR2 (germline): SGDLS, YYNGEE. The CDR3 consists of 13 residues. The CDR3: CASRPGRTDTQYF. In DNA, the CDR3 is TGTGCCAGCAGACCGGGAAGGACAGATACGCAGTATTTT.

As to this clone: This specimen includes other DNA sequences encoding the same CDR3. The V gene is TRBV18, the J gene TRBJ2-3; D ambiguous. Germline V gene lookup returns CDR1 KGHSH and CDR2 LQKENI. The germline V and J ends were trimmed by 0 bases and 0 bases, with 1 base remaining between them. This CDR3 is built from 13 residues. The DNA of the CDR3 is TGTGCCAGCTCACCACCTAGCACAGATACGCAGTATTTT. Translation gives CASSPPSTDTQYF.

V and J are TRBV19 and TRBJ2-7; D gene ambiguous. In germline, CDR1 is LNHDA, CDR2 SQIVND (reference sequence). The CDR3 spans 13 residues. The V end was cut by 4 bases, the J end by 2 bases, with 9 bases between. The CDR3 is CASSSGGAYEQYF. The CDR3, as DNA: TGTGCCAGTAGTAGCGGTGGAGCCTACGAGCAGTACTTC.

The chain recombines TRBV19 with TRBJ1-4; D is perhaps TRBD1 (6 bases). Trimming removed 9 bases at V and 1 base at J, with 24 bases between. The germline CDR1 and CDR2 sequences are LNHDA and SQIVND (reference sequence). This CDR3 comprises 18 residues. This CDR3 reads CASRDRTSLKLTNEKLFF. CDR3 in DNA: TGTGCCAGCCGCGACAGGACAAGCCTCAAGTTAACTAATGAAAAACTGTTTTTT.

This clone occurred once. V is TRBV19 and J is TRBJ1-6, with TRBD1 matching over 7 bases. Germline trimming cut 6 bases from V and 5 bases from J; bases unmatched to any gene: 7. The CDR3 has 15 residues. CDR1 and CDR2 from the germline V gene are LNHDA and SQIVND (reference sequence). CDR3: CASRPPTGDNSPLHF. As DNA, the CDR3 is TGTGCCAGTAGACCTCCTACAGGGGATAATTCACCCCTCCACTTT. Variable domain in full (rest from reference TRBV19 and TRBJ1-6): DGGITQSPKYLFRKEGQNVTLSCEQNLNHDAMYWYRQDPGQGLRLIYYSQIVNDFQKGDIAEGYSVSREKKESFPLTVTSAQKNPTAFYLCASRPPTGDNSPLHFGNGTRLTVT.

The CDR3 bases are TGTGCCAGCAGCTTAGCGCTAGCCTCTGGGGCCAACGTCCTGACTTTC. Translation: CASSLALASGANVLTF. V gene TRBV7-2 combines with J gene TRBJ2-6, with TRBD2 as a possible D gene (5 bases). The germline V gene encodes CDR1 SGHTA and CDR2 FQGNSA. The CDR3 runs 16 residues. Trimming cost V 0 bases and J 0 bases, with 6 bases left between them. The full variable domain, with the rest looked up from reference TRBV7-2 and TRBJ2-6, is GAGVSQSPSNKVTEKGKDVELRCDPISGHTALYWYRQSLGQGLEFLIYFQGNSAPDKSGLPSDRFSAERTGGSVSTLTIQRTQQEDSAVYLCASSLALASGANVLTFGAGSRLTVL.

With regard to this clone: At the DNA level, this CDR3 is encoded by other sequences in the same sample as well. The chain links TRBV15 to TRBJ2-5; no definite D call. Germline CDR1 is LNHNV and CDR2 is YYDKDF (reference sequence). V was clipped by 3 bases and J by 3 bases, with 5 bases between them. The CDR3 length is 12 residues. The CDR3 loop is CATSRGKETQYF. DNA for the CDR3: TGTGCCACCAGCAGGGGAAAAGAGACCCAGTACTTC.

The chain joins TRBV15 to TRBJ2-3; perhaps TRBD2 as D (5 bases). The length of the CDR3 is 15 residues. The V gene's germline CDR1 is LNHNV and CDR2 YYDKDF (reference sequence). Trimming removed 1 base at V and 6 bases at J, with 14 bases between. As DNA, the CDR3 is TGTGCCACCAGCAGAGGTCCCACGGGCGGGGATACGCAGTATTTT. Translation: CATSRGPTGGDTQYF.